This entry describes one T cell receptor beta chain. This sample was included in a study of control samples from healthy donors and cancer patients. Assay used: immunoSEQ multiplex PCR; TCRdb lists only in-frame clones, some missing. The sample includes roughly 170,000 clones, around 94% of them seen just once. Material: blood. This TCR came from a woman between 18 and 30 years old in good health.

In nucleotides, the CDR3 is TGTGCCAGCAGCTGGGCGGGGGGCAACACAGATACGCAGTATTTT. Protein: CASSWAGGNTDTQYF. The V gene is TRBV7-3, the J gene TRBJ2-3; TRBD2 aligns across 8 bases. This CDR3 is 15 amino acids long. Germline CDR1 SGHTA, CDR2 FQGTGA. With 4 bases clipped from V and 2 bases from J, the junction kept 5 bases outside the gene matches. Supplemented by reference TRBV7-3 and TRBJ2-3, the full variable domain reads GAGVSQTPSNKVTEKGKYVELRCDPISGHTALYWYRQSLGQGPEFLIYFQGTGAADDSGLPNDRFFAVRPEGSVSTLKIQRTERGDSAVYLCASSWAGGNTDTQYFGPGTRLTVL.